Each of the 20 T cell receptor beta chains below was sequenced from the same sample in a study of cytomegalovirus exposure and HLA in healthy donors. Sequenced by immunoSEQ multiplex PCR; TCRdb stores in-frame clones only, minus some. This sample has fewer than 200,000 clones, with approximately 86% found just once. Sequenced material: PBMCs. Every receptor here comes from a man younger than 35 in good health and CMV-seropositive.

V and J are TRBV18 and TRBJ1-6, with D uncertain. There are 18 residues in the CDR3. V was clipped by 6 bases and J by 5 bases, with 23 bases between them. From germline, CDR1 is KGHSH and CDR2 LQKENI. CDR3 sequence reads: CASSPPLANRSNNSPLHF. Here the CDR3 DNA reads TGTGCCAGCTCCCCCCCACTCGCAAACCGCTCTAATAATTCACCCCTCCACTTT.

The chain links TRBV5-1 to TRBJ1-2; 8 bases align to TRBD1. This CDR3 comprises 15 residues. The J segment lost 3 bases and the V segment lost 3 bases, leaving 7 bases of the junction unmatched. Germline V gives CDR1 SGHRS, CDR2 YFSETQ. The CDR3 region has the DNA TGCGCCAGCAGCTATCAGGGGGCGCGGGACTATGGCTACACCTTC. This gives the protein CASSYQGARDYGYTF.

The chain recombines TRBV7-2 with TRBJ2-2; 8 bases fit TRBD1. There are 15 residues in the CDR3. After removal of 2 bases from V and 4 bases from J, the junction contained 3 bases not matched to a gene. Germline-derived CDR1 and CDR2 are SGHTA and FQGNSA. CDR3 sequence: CASSLQGAITGELFF. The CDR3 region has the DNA TGTGCCAGCAGCTTACAGGGGGCGATCACCGGGGAGCTGTTTTTT.

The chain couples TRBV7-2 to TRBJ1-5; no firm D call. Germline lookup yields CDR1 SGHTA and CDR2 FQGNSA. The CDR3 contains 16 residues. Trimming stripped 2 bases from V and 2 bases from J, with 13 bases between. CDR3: CASSLRALPGNQPQHF. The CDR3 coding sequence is TGTGCCAGCAGCTTAAGAGCCCTCCCGGGCAATCAGCCCCAGCATTTT. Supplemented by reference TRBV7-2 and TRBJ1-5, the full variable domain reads GAGVSQSPSNKVTEKGKDVELRCDPISGHTALYWYRQSLGQGLEFLIYFQGNSAPDKSGLPSDRFSAERTGGSVSTLTIQRTQQEDSAVYLCASSLRALPGNQPQHFGDGTRLSIL.

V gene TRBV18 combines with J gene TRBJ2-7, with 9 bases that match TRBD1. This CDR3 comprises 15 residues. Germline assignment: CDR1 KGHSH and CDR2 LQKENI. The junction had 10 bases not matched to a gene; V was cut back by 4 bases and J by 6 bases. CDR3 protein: CASSQGQGPLGEQYF. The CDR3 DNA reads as TGTGCCAGCTCACAGGGACAGGGTCCCCTCGGCGAGCAGTACTTC. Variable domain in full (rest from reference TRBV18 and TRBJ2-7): NAGVMQNPRHLVRRRGQEARLRCSPMKGHSHVYWYRQLPEEGLKFMVYLQKENIIDESGMPKERFSAEFPKEGPSILRIQQVVRGDSAAYFCASSQGQGPLGEQYFGPGTRLTVT.

CDR3 amino acids: CASSLGVVEETQYF. CDR3 nucleotide sequence: TGTGCCAGCAGCTTGGGAGTTGTAGAGGAGACCCAGTACTTC. This chain links TRBV7-2 with TRBJ2-5, with D possibly being TRBD2 (5 bases). Germline CDR1 is SGHTA and CDR2 is FQGNSA. The CDR3 spans 14 residues. V was cut by 3 bases and J by 5 bases, with 13 bases left in between.

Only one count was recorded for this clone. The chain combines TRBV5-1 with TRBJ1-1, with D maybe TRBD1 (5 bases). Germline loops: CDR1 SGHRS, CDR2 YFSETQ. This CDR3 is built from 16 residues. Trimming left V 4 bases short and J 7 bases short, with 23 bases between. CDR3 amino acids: CASSLIYRPKFREAFF. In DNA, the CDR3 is TGCGCCAGCAGCCTAATCTACAGGCCGAAGTTCCGTGAAGCTTTCTTT.

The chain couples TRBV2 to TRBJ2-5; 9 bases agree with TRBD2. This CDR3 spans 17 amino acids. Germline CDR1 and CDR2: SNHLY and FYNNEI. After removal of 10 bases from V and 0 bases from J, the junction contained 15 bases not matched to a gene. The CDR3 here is CATSPWALAGDQETQYF. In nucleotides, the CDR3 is TGTGCCACCTCACCATGGGCATTAGCGGGGGACCAAGAGACCCAGTACTTC.

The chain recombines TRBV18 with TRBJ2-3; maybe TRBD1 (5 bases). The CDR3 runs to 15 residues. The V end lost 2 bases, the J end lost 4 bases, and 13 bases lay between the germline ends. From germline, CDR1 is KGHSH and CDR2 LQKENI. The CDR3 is CASSPRAGLSDTQYF. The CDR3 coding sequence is TGTGCCAGCTCACCAAGGGCAGGGTTGTCAGATACGCAGTATTTT. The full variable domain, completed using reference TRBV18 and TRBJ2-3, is NAGVMQNPRHLVRRRGQEARLRCSPMKGHSHVYWYRQLPEEGLKFMVYLQKENIIDESGMPKERFSAEFPKEGPSILRIQQVVRGDSAAYFCASSPRAGLSDTQYFGPGTRLTVL.

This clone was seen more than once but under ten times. The CDR3 here is CASSPRRGYTF. The CDR3 nucleotides read TGTGCCAGCAGCCCTCGTCGGGGCTACACCTTC. V and J are TRBV27 and TRBJ1-2, with unresolved D. V lost 6 bases to trimming and J lost 8 bases, with 10 bases between them. CDR1 is MNHEY and CDR2 is SMNVEV in the germline V gene (reference sequence). This CDR3 spans 11 amino acids.

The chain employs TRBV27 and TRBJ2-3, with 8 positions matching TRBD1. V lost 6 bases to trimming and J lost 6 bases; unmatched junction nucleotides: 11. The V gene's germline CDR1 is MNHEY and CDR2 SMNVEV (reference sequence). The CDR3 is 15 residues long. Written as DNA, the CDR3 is TGTGCCAGCAGGCGCCGGGACAGGTTTATGGATACGCAGTATTTT. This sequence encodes CASRRRDRFMDTQYF.

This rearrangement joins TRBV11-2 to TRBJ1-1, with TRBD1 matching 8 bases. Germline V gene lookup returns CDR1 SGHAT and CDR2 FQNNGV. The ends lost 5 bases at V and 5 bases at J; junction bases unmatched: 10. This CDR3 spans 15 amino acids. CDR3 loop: CASSGRDRPGTEAFF. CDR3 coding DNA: TGTGCCAGCAGCGGCCGGGACAGGCCAGGGACTGAAGCTTTCTTT. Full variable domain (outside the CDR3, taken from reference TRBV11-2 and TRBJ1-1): EAGVAQSPRYKIIEKRQSVAFWCNPISGHATLYWYQQILGQGPKLLIQFQNNGVVDDSQLPKDRFSAERLKGVDSTLKIQPAKLEDSAVYLCASSGRDRPGTEAFFGQGTRLTVV.

The CDR3, as DNA: TGTGCCAGCAACTGGGGCCAAGGGGGCACAGATACGCAGTATTTT. Translation gives CASNWGQGGTDTQYF. The chain uses TRBV6-6 and TRBJ2-3, with D perhaps TRBD1 (5 bases). The V and J ends lost 7 bases and 1 base respectively, with 15 bases between them. In germline, CDR1 is MNHNY, CDR2 SVGAGI (reference sequence). This CDR3 is 15 amino acids long.

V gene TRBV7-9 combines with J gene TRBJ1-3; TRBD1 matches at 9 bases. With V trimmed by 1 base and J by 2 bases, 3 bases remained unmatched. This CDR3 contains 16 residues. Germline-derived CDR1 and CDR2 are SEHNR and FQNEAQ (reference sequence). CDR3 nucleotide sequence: TGTGCCAGCAGCTTAGTGACAGGGGGAACTGGAAACACCATATATTTT. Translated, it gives CASSLVTGGTGNTIYF.

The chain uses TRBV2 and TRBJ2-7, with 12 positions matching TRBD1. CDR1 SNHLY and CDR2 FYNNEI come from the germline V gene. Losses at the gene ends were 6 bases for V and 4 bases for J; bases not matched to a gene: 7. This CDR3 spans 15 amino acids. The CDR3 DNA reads TGTGCCAGCAGCGCCGGGACAGGGGGCCGTTACGAGCAGTACTTC. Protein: CASSAGTGGRYEQYF.

CDR3 protein: CASSLTSGGSLAKNIQYF. As DNA, the CDR3 is TGTGCCAGCAGCTTAACTAGCGGGGGGTCACTAGCCAAAAACATTCAGTACTTC. The chain recombines TRBV11-2 with TRBJ2-4; 12 bases fit TRBD2. Trimming removed 2 bases from V and 0 bases from J; junction bases left unmatched: 5. Germline values: CDR1 SGHAT, CDR2 FQNNGV. This CDR3 region has 18 residues.

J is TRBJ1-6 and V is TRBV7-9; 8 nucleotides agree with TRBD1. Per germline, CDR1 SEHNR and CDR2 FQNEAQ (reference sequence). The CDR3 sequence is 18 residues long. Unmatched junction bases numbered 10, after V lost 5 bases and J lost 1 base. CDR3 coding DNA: TGTGCCAGCAGCAATACCCGAACAGGGGGGTCCTATAATTCACCCCTCCACTTT. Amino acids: CASSNTRTGGSYNSPLHF.

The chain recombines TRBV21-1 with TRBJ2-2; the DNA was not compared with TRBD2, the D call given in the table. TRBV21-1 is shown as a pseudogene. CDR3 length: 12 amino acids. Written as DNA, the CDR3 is TGTGCCATCCCCCCACGAGCCGGGGAGCTGTTTTTT. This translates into CAIPPRAGELFF.

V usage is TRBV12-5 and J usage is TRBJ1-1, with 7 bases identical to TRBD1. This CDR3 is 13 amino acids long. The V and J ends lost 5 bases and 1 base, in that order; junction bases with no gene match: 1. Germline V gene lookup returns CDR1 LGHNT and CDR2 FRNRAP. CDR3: CASGGQENTEAFF. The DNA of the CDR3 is TGTGCTAGTGGTGGACAGGAGAACACTGAAGCTTTCTTT.

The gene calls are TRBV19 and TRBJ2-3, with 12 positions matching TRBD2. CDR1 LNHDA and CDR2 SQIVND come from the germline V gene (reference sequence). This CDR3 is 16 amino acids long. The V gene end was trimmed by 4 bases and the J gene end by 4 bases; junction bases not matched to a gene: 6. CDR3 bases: TGTGCCAGTAGTAGCACTAGCGGGAGGTTTGCAGATACGCAGTATTTT. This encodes CASSSTSGRFADTQYF. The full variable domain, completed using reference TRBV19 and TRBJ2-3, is DGGITQSPKYLFRKEGQNVTLSCEQNLNHDAMYWYRQDPGQGLRLIYYSQIVNDFQKGDIAEGYSVSREKKESFPLTVTSAQKNPTAFYLCASSSTSGRFADTQYFGPGTRLTVL.